The 10 T cell receptor beta chains in this list originate from one sample, sequenced in a study of cytomegalovirus exposure and HLA in healthy donors. The PCR had 60 Vbeta and 13 Jbeta primers. Sequencing used immunoSEQ multiplex PCR; TCRdb keeps in-frame clones, though not all of them. The table shows 95,000 to 150,000 clones, with around three quarters occurring only once. Sequencing was performed on PBMCs. The source of these receptors is a female donor in good health and CMV-seronegative.

The rearrangement joins TRBV27 to TRBJ2-1; TRBD2 matches 8 bases. The V gene's germline CDR1 is MNHEY and CDR2 SMNVEV (reference sequence). The CDR3 is 16 residues long. Trimming removed 4 bases from V and 5 bases from J; junction bases left unmatched: 10. DNA of the CDR3: TGTGCCAGCAGTTCCTTCGGACTAGCTCTTAACAATGAGCAGTTCTTC. It yields the protein CASSSFGLALNNEQFF.

The table lists this clone with a count of one. The chain joins TRBV6-6 to TRBJ2-2; D perhaps matches TRBD1 (7 bases). Germline assignment: CDR1 MNHNY and CDR2 SVGAGI (reference sequence). The CDR3 covers 16 residues. V was cut by 2 bases and J by 7 bases, with 17 bases left in between. The CDR3 sequence: CASSYTQGGSGGELFF. The CDR3 nucleotides read TGTGCCAGCAGTTACACGCAGGGGGGTTCAGGCGGGGAGCTGTTTTTT.

The chain recombines TRBV28 with TRBJ2-7; TRBD1 matches at 8 bases. The CDR3 loop spans 18 amino acids. In germline, CDR1 is MDHEN, CDR2 SYDVKM. V gave up 5 bases and J gave up 3 bases; unmatched junction bases: 18. The CDR3 here is CASSTPSDPRGRIYEQYF. The CDR3 region has the DNA TGTGCCAGCAGTACTCCATCCGATCCCAGGGGGCGCATCTACGAGCAGTACTTC.

V and J are TRBV6-5 and TRBJ1-1; D may be TRBD1 (6 bases). The V gene lost 5 bases and the J gene lost 7 bases, with 17 bases spanning the gap. Germline V gene lookup returns CDR1 MNHEY and CDR2 SVGAGI. The CDR3 runs 14 residues. In DNA, the CDR3 is TGTGCCAGCAGTGAACGACAGGCGGAAGATGAAGCTTTCTTT. Its translation is CASSERQAEDEAFF.

V gene TRBV9 combines with J gene TRBJ1-2; 10 positions agree with TRBD1. CDR1 is SGDLS, CDR2 YYNGEE, per germline. The CDR3 runs 14 residues. V lost 4 bases to trimming and J lost 7 bases; unmatched junction nucleotides: 7. The CDR3 DNA reads TGTGCCAGCAGCCCCCGACAGGGGGCCGGTGGCTACACCTTC. This encodes CASSPRQGAGGYTF.

This sequence joins TRBV5-6 and TRBJ1-6, with D hard to call. CDR1 and CDR2 from the germline V gene are SGHDT and YYEEEE. CDR3 length equals 14 residues. Trimming removed 0 bases at V and 6 bases at J, with 7 bases between. The CDR3 nucleotides read TGTGCCAGCAGCTTGGCCGGGGTTAATTCACCCCTCCACTTT. Protein product: CASSLAGVNSPLHF.

This clone turned up a few times. V usage is TRBV30 and J usage is TRBJ2-2; possibly TRBD2 for D (5 bases). The germline V gene encodes CDR1 GTSNPN and CDR2 SVGIG (reference sequence). V was cut by 4 bases and J by 0 bases, with 9 bases left in between. The CDR3 covers 14 residues. The CDR3 region has the DNA TGTGCCTGGAAATCCGGGGCGAACACCGGGGAGCTGTTTTTT. It codes for CAWKSGANTGELFF.

This clone turned up a few times. V gene TRBV12-5 combines with J gene TRBJ2-4; TRBD2 is a possible D gene (6 bases). V was pared by 0 bases and J by 3 bases, with 15 bases between. The CDR3 loop spans 17 amino acids. Germline lookup yields CDR1 LGHNT and CDR2 FRNRAP. The CDR3 coding sequence is TGTGCTAGTGGTTTGGTGGTCACGAGGGAGGTCAAAAACATTCAGTACTTC. Protein: CASGLVVTREVKNIQYF.

The chain employs TRBV7-3 and TRBJ2-7; D is possibly TRBD1 (6 bases). Germline lookup yields CDR1 SGHTA and CDR2 FQGTGA. V gave up 5 bases and J gave up 1 base, with 9 bases separating them. The CDR3 has 13 amino acids. CDR3 sequence reads: CASSPTGSYEQYF. In nucleotides, the CDR3 is TGTGCCAGCAGCCCCACAGGGTCCTACGAGCAGTACTTC. Based on the CDR3 plus reference TRBV7-3 and TRBJ2-7, the full variable domain is GAGVSQTPSNKVTEKGKYVELRCDPISGHTALYWYRQSLGQGPEFLIYFQGTGAADDSGLPNDRFFAVRPEGSVSTLKIQRTERGDSAVYLCASSPTGSYEQYFGPGTRLTVT.

CDR3 DNA: TGTGCCAGCTCACCCGGGGCCGGGGAGCTGTTTTTT. Its translation is CASSPGAGELFF. The chain joins TRBV18 to TRBJ2-2; TRBD2 might be the D (5 bases). V was pared by 3 bases and J by 6 bases, with 5 bases between. Germline CDR1 and CDR2: KGHSH and LQKENI. CDR3 length: 12 amino acids. Combining the CDR3 with reference TRBV18 and TRBJ2-2 gives the whole variable domain NAGVMQNPRHLVRRRGQEARLRCSPMKGHSHVYWYRQLPEEGLKFMVYLQKENIIDESGMPKERFSAEFPKEGPSILRIQQVVRGDSAAYFCASSPGAGELFFGEGSRLTVL.